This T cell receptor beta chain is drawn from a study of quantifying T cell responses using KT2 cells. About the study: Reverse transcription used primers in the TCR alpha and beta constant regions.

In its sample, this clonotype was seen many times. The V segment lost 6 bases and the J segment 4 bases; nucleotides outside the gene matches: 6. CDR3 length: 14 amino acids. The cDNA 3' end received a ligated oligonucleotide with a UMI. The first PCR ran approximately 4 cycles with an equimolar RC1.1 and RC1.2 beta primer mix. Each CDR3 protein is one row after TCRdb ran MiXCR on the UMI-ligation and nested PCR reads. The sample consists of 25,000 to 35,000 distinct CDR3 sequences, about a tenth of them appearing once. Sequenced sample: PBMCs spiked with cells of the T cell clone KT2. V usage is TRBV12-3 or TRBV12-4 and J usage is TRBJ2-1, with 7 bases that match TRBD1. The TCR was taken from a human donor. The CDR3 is CASSTPGQYNEQFF. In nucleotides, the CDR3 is TGTGCCAGCAGCACTCCGGGACAGTACAATGAGCAGTTCTTC.